A single sample gave rise to the 2 T cell receptor beta chains below, sequenced in a study of blood T cell repertoires in COVID-19. The data were produced by immunoSEQ multiplex PCR, yet TCRdb's version contains in-frame clones alone and is incomplete. The table shows around 220,000 clones, with 75% to 85% occurring only once. Sequencing was done on a sample of peripheral blood. Receptors were obtained from a woman aged 80 or over with COVID-19, enrolled during active disease.

This clone appeared a few times. The CDR3 reads CASRSGGGAGGTNQQFF. CDR3 DNA: TGTGCCAGCAGATCCGGAGGTGGCGCGGGAGGAACGAATCAGCAGTTCTTC. The chain uses TRBV7-9 and TRBJ2-1; the match to TRBD2 covers 8 bases. CDR3 length: 17 amino acids. CDR1 and CDR2 (germline): SEHNR, FQNEAQ (reference sequence). V lost 6 bases and J lost 11; bases outside the gene matches: 21.

This chain uses TRBV28 with TRBJ1-2; 7 positions agree with TRBD1. Germline trimming cut 5 bases from V and 8 bases from J; bases unmatched to any gene: 8. This CDR3 contains 13 residues. Germline V gene sequence: CDR1 MDHEN, CDR2 SYDVKM. The CDR3 bases are TGTGCCAGCAGTCCCACAGGGGCCTACGGCTACACCTTC. Translated, it gives CASSPTGAYGYTF.